This is a list of T cell receptor beta chains from one sample in a study of blood T cell repertoires in COVID-19. Profiling relied on immunoSEQ multiplex PCR, and the TCRdb table lists in-frame clones only, not all of them. Here the sample spans a few hundred thousand clones, about nine tenths being singletons. The sequenced material came from PBMCs or T cells enriched from blood (not recorded which). The receptors here all came from a woman aged 18 to 35 who had recovered from COVID-19. Both conserved end residues are trimmed from each CDR3.

J gene,CDR3 length,V gene,CDR3 protein
TRBJ2-3,12,TRBV11-3,ASSPPNIPDTQY
TRBJ2-7,17,TRBV15,ATSRDYISVGTGTYEQY
TRBJ2-7,14,TRBV5-4,ASSAQLAGSIYEQY
TRBJ2-1,13,TRBV7-2,ASSLAPGTYNEQF
TRBJ1-5,11,TRBV30,AWSRTANQPQH
TRBJ1-2,12,TRBV10-3,AISERGGGYGYT
TRBJ2-5,15,TRBV7-9,ASSSPYVGGYKETQY
TRBJ2-1,14,TRBV4-2,ASSLRLDSAYNEQF
TRBJ1-2,10,TRBV29-1,SVGSDTYGYT
TRBJ1-3,15,TRBV9,ASSVSRDRSSGNTIY
TRBJ1-4,13,TRBV5-1,ASSLAPDLGEKLF
TRBJ2-7,12,TRBV4-1,ASSQNDRVNEQY
TRBJ1-1,14,TRBV5-1,ASSLVGVTLNTEAF
TRBJ2-1,13,TRBV10-3,AISTGTGGYNEQF
TRBJ1-1,13,TRBV5-4,ASSYSRGYNTEAF
TRBJ1-2,14,TRBV7-2,ASSSRTAGYNYGYT
TRBJ2-3,14,TRBV2,ASSRGTSGYTDTQY
TRBJ1-6,13,TRBV3-1/TRBV3-2,ASSQGQAVWSPLH
TRBJ2-3,16,TRBV5-1,ASSLARASGRIGDTQY
TRBJ2-1,14,TRBV6-2/TRBV6-3,ASSTTWTSGGNEQF
TRBJ2-6,17,TRBV9,ASSGRRQGATSGANVLT
TRBJ1-2,14,TRBV10-3,AISETPGQENYGYT
TRBJ1-1,13,TRBV24-1,ATSDSGTGKTEAF
TRBJ2-7,14,TRBV28,ASSLSMGQGKLEQY
TRBJ2-1,9,TRBV28,AGGGLNEQF
TRBJ2-3,13,TRBV29-1,SVRPSSGATDTQY
TRBJ1-1,14,TRBV5-1,ASSLGQESMNTEAF
TRBJ2-1,13,TRBV27,ASSLASNPLNEQF
TRBJ2-2,15,TRBV4-3,ASSQDGPALNTGELF
TRBJ2-7,13,TRBV10-3,AISATGASSYEQY
TRBJ2-4,16,TRBV14,ASSQAAQGPLAKNIQY
TRBJ1-3,11,TRBV18,ASETALGNTIY
TRBJ2-7,13,TRBV4-1,ASRPTPLTSYEQY
TRBJ2-7,12,TRBV6-5,ASSYGTGVYEQY
TRBJ1-1,14,TRBV18,ASSLGQDRGSTEAF